This is a list of T cell receptor beta chains from one sample in a study of T cells in Graves' hyperthyroidism and ophthalmopathy. TCRdb passed the multiplex PCR reads through MiXCR, listing each CDR3 protein once. The repertoire includes about 360,000 distinct CDR3 sequences, about 13% of them detected once, and more than 20% sits in the top ten. Material for sequencing was blood. These receptor sequences come from a man aged 25 to 40 with Graves' hyperthyroidism that later progressed to Graves' ophthalmopathy. Each CDR3 is given with its conserved first and last residue. Each record gives: V gene, clone size, D gene, J gene, CDR3 DNA, CDR3 protein. D genes are given only for firm matches. Only some rows state a clone size, as once, few, many or a class for expanded clones.

TRBV20-1	.	.	TRBJ2-1	TGCAGTGCCCCCAGTCCCGGCCCAGGCAACAATGAGCAGTTCTTC	CSAPSPGPGNNEQFF
TRBV10-3	few	.	TRBJ2-3	TGTGCCATCAGTGAGTCTGAGCGCCTTACAGATACGCAGTATTTT	CAISESERLTDTQYF
TRBV19	many	.	TRBJ2-3	TGTGCCAGCGGGGATCTAGATACGCAGTATTTT	CASGDLDTQYF
TRBV15	many	TRBD1	TRBJ1-6	TGTGCCACCAGCAGGCAGGACAGGCCTCTTCAAAATTCACCCCTCCACTTT	CATSRQDRPLQNSPLHF
TRBV11-3	many	TRBD2	TRBJ2-1	TGTGCCAGCAGCGCCGCCGGGACTAGCGCATATGAGCAGTTCTTC	CASSAAGTSAYEQFF
TRBV6-1	few	.	TRBJ2-7	TGTGCCAGCAGTGGGTACACAGGCCCAATCTACGAGCAGTACTTC	CASSGYTGPIYEQYF
TRBV9	.	.	TRBJ2-1	TGTGCCAGCAGCGTAGGGGACACCCCGAATGAGCAGTTCTTC	CASSVGDTPNEQFF
TRBV11-3	many	.	TRBJ1-1	TGTGCCAGCAGCCCTATGGGCACTGAAGCTTTCTTT	CASSPMGTEAFF
TRBV27	few	TRBD1	TRBJ2-7	TGTGCCAGCAGACTCACAGGGGGCAACTCCTACGAGCAGTACTTC	CASRLTGGNSYEQYF
TRBV4-1	few	TRBD2	TRBJ2-5	TGCGCCAGCAGCCAGGGCCCTGGACTAGCGGGGAGAGAGACCCAGTACTTC	CASSQGPGLAGRETQYF
TRBV12-5	.	.	TRBJ2-4	TGTGCTAGTGGTTTGGCTCTACAGGGATATAGAGACATTCAGTACTTC	CASGLALQGYRDIQYF
TRBV12-3/TRBV12-4	.	TRBD1	TRBJ2-2	TGTGCCAGCAGTTCGTCCGGGACAGGGAGGACCGGGGAGCTGTTTTTT	CASSSSGTGRTGELFF
TRBV6-5	few	.	TRBJ2-1	TGTGCCAGCAGTTACTCGATTGGACAGACTTACAATGAGCAGTTCTTC	CASSYSIGQTYNEQFF
TRBV12-3/TRBV12-4	few	.	TRBJ2-6	TGTGCCAGCAGTCCTCAGCGGAACTCTGGGGCCAACGTCCTGACTTTC	CASSPQRNSGANVLTF
TRBV10-3	.	.	TRBJ2-6	TGTGCCATCAGCGGGAGCGTCAGAGGACCCGGGGCCAACGTCCTGACTTTC	CAISGSVRGPGANVLTF
TRBV19	once	.	TRBJ1-2	TGTGCCAGTACCGGATCTGGCTATGGCTACACCTTC	CASTGSGYGYTF
TRBV28	many	.	TRBJ1-5	TGTGCCAGCAGTCCAGGGGAGAGGAATCAGCCCCAGCATTTT	CASSPGERNQPQHF
TRBV11-1	many	.	TRBJ1-1	TGTGCCAGCAGCTTAGGACGGGGCCCTAATGAGGCTTTCTTT	CASSLGRGPNEAFF
TRBV7-3	many	TRBD1	TRBJ2-1	TGTGCCAGCAGCTCGAACAGGGGGGAGCAGTTCTTC	CASSSNRGEQFF
TRBV5-1	.	.	TRBJ2-7	TGCGCCAGCAGCTTGGAAGGCGGGGTCCTCTCCTACGAGCAGTACTTC	CASSLEGGVLSYEQYF
TRBV7-9	few	.	TRBJ2-1	TGTGCCAGCAGCTTAGCTTGGGCAGGCTTTAATGAGCAGTTCTTC	CASSLAWAGFNEQFF
TRBV12-3/TRBV12-4	many	.	TRBJ1-3	TGTGCCAGCAGACATCAACGGACAGTTCTCTCTGGAAACACCATATATTTT	CASRHQRTVLSGNTIYF
TRBV11-2	many	.	TRBJ2-5	TGTGCCAGCAGCTACCGCCCGGGTTCTCTCAGGGAAGAGACCCAGTACTTC	CASSYRPGSLREETQYF
TRBV13	.	TRBD1	TRBJ2-3	TGTGCCAGCAGCGCAACTGCCGGGACAGGGGGGACAGATACGCAGTATTTT	CASSATAGTGGTDTQYF
TRBV6-1	few	.	TRBJ2-1	TGTGCCAGCAGGGCAGGGGGGGCCGAATCCTACAATGAGCAGTTCTTC	CASRAGGAESYNEQFF
TRBV7-9	many	.	TRBJ1-1	TGTGCCAGCAGCTCCCCACCAGAGGTAGAAATGAACACTGAAGCTTTCTTT	CASSSPPEVEMNTEAFF
TRBV18	many	.	TRBJ2-5	TGTGCCAGCTCACCACCTTACCGGGAGACCCAGTACTTC	CASSPPYRETQYF
TRBV20-1	.	TRBD2	TRBJ2-5	TGCAGTGCTAGGTCCGGGACTAGCGGGGGGCAAGAGACCCAGTACTTC	CSARSGTSGGQETQYF
TRBV4-1	.	TRBD1	TRBJ1-4	TGCGCCAGCAGCCCCCGGGGGACAGGAGGTGAAAAACTGTTTTTT	CASSPRGTGGEKLFF
TRBV28	many	.	TRBJ2-7	TGTGCCAGCAGCCAGGGGGGGATTGAGCAGTACTTC	CASSQGGIEQYF
TRBV5-1	many	TRBD1	TRBJ2-7	TGCGCCAGCAGCCGCTCTGGGACAGGGAACGAGCAGTACTTC	CASSRSGTGNEQYF
TRBV7-9	many	.	TRBJ1-1	TGTGCCAGCAGCTTAGCGGCAGGTACTGAAGCTTTCTTT	CASSLAAGTEAFF
TRBV6-2/TRBV6-3	.	.	TRBJ1-1	TGTGCCAGCAGTTACGGAGTCTGGAACACTGAAGCTTTCTTT	CASSYGVWNTEAFF
TRBV24-1	many	TRBD2	TRBJ2-5	TGTGCCACCAGTGATTTGTGGGGGGGCCAAGAGACCCAGTACTTC	CATSDLWGGQETQYF
TRBV12-3/TRBV12-4	many	TRBD1	TRBJ2-6	TGTGCCAGCAGTTTAGAGGCAGGGGGCATTCTCTCTGGGGCCAACGTCCTGACTTTC	CASSLEAGGILSGANVLTF
TRBV20-1	few	TRBD1	TRBJ2-3	TGCAGTGCTAGAGTCTGGGGACAGGGCACAGATACGCAGTATTTT	CSARVWGQGTDTQYF
TRBV6-1	few	.	TRBJ1-1	TGTGCCAGCAGCCTCCGCAAGGGAGGGATGAACACTGAAGCTTTCTTT	CASSLRKGGMNTEAFF
TRBV29-1	.	.	TRBJ2-7	TGCAGCGTTCTCCACGGGGCCTACGAGCAGTACTTC	CSVLHGAYEQYF
TRBV12-3/TRBV12-4	many	TRBD2	TRBJ2-1	TGTGCCAGCAGTTTGTTAGCGGGCGGGGGGGCAAATGAGCAGTTCTTC	CASSLLAGGGANEQFF
TRBV6-1	few	.	TRBJ1-5	TGTGCCAGCAGTGAACAGGGATGGCAGCCCCAGCATTTT	CASSEQGWQPQHF
TRBV5-1	.	.	TRBJ2-3	TGCGCCAGCAGTTTGGGGGAGCCTCGGGATACGCAGTATTTT	CASSLGEPRDTQYF
TRBV3-1	.	TRBD2	TRBJ2-5	TGTGCCAGCAGCCAATTGACTAGCGGAGAGACCCAGTACTTC	CASSQLTSGETQYF
TRBV7-9	many	TRBD1	TRBJ1-2	TGTGCCAGCAGCGGGAGGACAGGGGTTGGCTACACCTTC	CASSGRTGVGYTF
TRBV9	.	TRBD1	TRBJ1-2	TGTGCCAGCAGCCACATGCAGGGGGCAAACTATGGCTACACCTTC	CASSHMQGANYGYTF
TRBV3-1	few	.	TRBJ2-1	TGTGCCAGCAGCCAAGGAGGGGGGTATGAGCAGTTCTTC	CASSQGGGYEQFF
TRBV4-2	.	.	TRBJ1-4	TGTGCCAGCAGCCAAGAGCGGGGAGGGGATGAAAAACTGTTTTTT	CASSQERGGDEKLFF
TRBV5-1	many	TRBD1	TRBJ1-5	TGCGCCAGCAGTCCCGGGACAGGGCCCCATCAGCCCCAGCATTTT	CASSPGTGPHQPQHF
TRBV7-9	many	TRBD1	TRBJ2-3	TGTGCCAGCCGACGAACCGGGACAGGGGTTACAGATACGCAGTATTTT	CASRRTGTGVTDTQYF
TRBV30	.	.	TRBJ2-1	TGTGCCTGGAGTGAGGGCCGGTCCTACAATGAGCAGTTCTTC	CAWSEGRSYNEQFF
TRBV27	.	TRBD2	TRBJ2-5	TGTGCCAGCAGACTAGCGGGGGGGCGGGAGGCCCAGTACTTC	CASRLAGGREAQYF
TRBV20-1	many	.	TRBJ1-1	TGCAGCTCCCGAGAGAACACTGAAGCTTTCTTT	CSSRENTEAFF
TRBV30	.	.	TRBJ1-5	TGTGCCTGGAGTGACGGGGGTAGGCAGCCCCAGCATTTT	CAWSDGGRQPQHF